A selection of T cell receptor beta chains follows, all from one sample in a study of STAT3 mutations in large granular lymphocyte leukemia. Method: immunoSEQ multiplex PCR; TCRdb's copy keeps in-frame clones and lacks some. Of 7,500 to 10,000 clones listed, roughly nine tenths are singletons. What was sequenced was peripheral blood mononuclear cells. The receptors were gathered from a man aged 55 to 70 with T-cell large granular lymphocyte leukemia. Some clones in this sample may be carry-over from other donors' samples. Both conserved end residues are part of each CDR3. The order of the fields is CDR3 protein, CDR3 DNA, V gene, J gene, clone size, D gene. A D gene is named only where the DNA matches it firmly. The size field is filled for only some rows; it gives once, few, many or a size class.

CDR3: CASSYSGSTDTQYF
DNA: TGTGCCAGCAGTTATAGCGGGAGTACAGATACGCAGTATTTT
V: TRBV6-4
J: TRBJ2-3
size: NA
D: TRBD2

CDR3: CASSPGTSGILSEQFF
DNA: TGCGCCAGCAGCCCCGGGACTAGCGGGATCTTGAGTGAGCAGTTCTTC
V: TRBV5-1
J: TRBJ2-1
size: NA
D: TRBD2

CDR3: CASSLSLRVSEAFF
DNA: TGTGCCAGCAGTTTAAGTCTCAGGGTATCTGAAGCTTTCTTT
V: TRBV27
J: TRBJ1-1
size: NA
D: NA

CDR3: CTSSHAGLIYEQYF
DNA: TGCACCAGCAGCCATGCGGGACTTATCTACGAGCAGTACTTC
V: TRBV1
J: TRBJ2-7
size: NA
D: NA

CDR3: CASSRSWDTSYEQYF
DNA: TGTGCCAGCAGCCGATCTTGGGACACCAGCTACGAGCAGTACTTC
V: TRBV9
J: TRBJ2-7
size: NA
D: NA

CDR3: CASIGGGGGYTF
DNA: TGTGCCAGCATCGGGGGGGGCGGAGGCTACACCTTC
V: TRBV28
J: TRBJ1-2
size: NA
D: NA

CDR3: CASSLGMGAGELFF
DNA: TGTGCCAGCAGCTTGGGAATGGGAGCCGGGGAGCTGTTTTTT
V: TRBV5-5
J: TRBJ2-2
size: NA
D: NA

CDR3: CASSQVVGGRAYEQYF
DNA: TGCGCCAGCAGCCAAGTTGTGGGAGGTCGTGCCTACGAGCAGTACTTC
V: TRBV4-3
J: TRBJ2-7
size: NA
D: NA

CDR3: CASSSNPGASSYEQYF
DNA: TGCGCCAGCAGCTCCAATCCGGGGGCTAGCTCTTACGAGCAGTACTTC
V: TRBV5-1
J: TRBJ2-7
size: NA
D: NA

CDR3: CASSDLSTETQYF
DNA: TGTGCCAGCAGTGATTTGAGTACGGAGACCCAGTACTTC
V: TRBV25-1
J: TRBJ2-5
size: once
D: NA

CDR3: CASSIPPGTDGYTF
DNA: TGCGCCAGCAGCATTCCGCCCGGGACGGATGGCTACACCTTC
V: TRBV5-1
J: TRBJ1-2
size: NA
D: NA

CDR3: CASSPIRGSGSEAFF
DNA: TGTGCCAGCTCACCCATCAGGGGTTCGGGTTCTGAAGCTTTCTTT
V: TRBV18
J: TRBJ1-1
size: NA
D: NA

CDR3: CASSHGPPSGNTIYF
DNA: TGTGCCAGCAGCCACGGACCGCCTTCTGGAAACACCATATATTTT
V: TRBV7-2
J: TRBJ1-3
size: NA
D: NA

CDR3: CATSRAPSDRRNF
DNA: TGTGCCACCAGCAGGGCTCCGAGCGACAGGCGAAACTTC
V: TRBV15
J: TRBJ2-7
size: NA
D: NA

CDR3: CASSPPGLTETQYF
DNA: TGTGCCAGCAGCCCCCCGGGACTAACGGAGACCCAGTACTTC
V: TRBV7-3
J: TRBJ2-5
size: once
D: TRBD2

CDR3: CASSIGQGLGRVGREQYF
DNA: TGTGCCAGCAGTATAGGACAGGGGCTCGGGCGTGTGGGGCGTGAGCAGTACTTC
V: TRBV28
J: TRBJ2-7
size: NA
D: TRBD1

CDR3: CASSPISGVGDYGYTF
DNA: TGTGCCAGCTCACCGATATCAGGGGTTGGCGACTATGGCTACACCTTC
V: TRBV18
J: TRBJ1-2
size: NA
D: NA

CDR3: CASSQGDREGAFF
DNA: TGTGCCAGCAGCCAGGGGGACCGAGAAGGAGCTTTCTTT
V: TRBV16
J: TRBJ1-1
size: NA
D: NA

CDR3: CASSIQWAEGGYTF
DNA: TGTGCCAGTAGTATTCAGTGGGCAGAGGGAGGCTACACCTTC
V: TRBV19
J: TRBJ1-2
size: NA
D: NA

CDR3: CASSVTVLPNYGYTF
DNA: TGTGCCAGTAGTGTAACAGTGTTACCTAACTATGGCTACACCTTC
V: TRBV19
J: TRBJ1-2
size: once
D: NA

CDR3: CASSSLGSGWETQYF
DNA: TGTGCCAGCAGTTCCCTGGGGAGCGGGTGGGAGACCCAGTACTTC
V: TRBV27
J: TRBJ2-5
size: NA
D: NA

CDR3: CASHDRVGTGELFF
DNA: TGTGCCAGCCACGACAGGGTCGGCACCGGGGAGCTGTTTTTT
V: TRBV28
J: TRBJ2-2
size: NA
D: TRBD1

CDR3: CAWNRDRPYGYTF
DNA: TGTGCCTGGAATAGGGACAGGCCCTATGGCTACACCTTC
V: TRBV30
J: TRBJ1-2
size: few
D: TRBD1

CDR3: CASSGRPSSGNTIYF
DNA: TGTGCCAGCAGCGGGAGACCCAGCTCTGGAAACACCATATATTTT
V: TRBV9
J: TRBJ1-3
size: few
D: NA

CDR3: CAWTSDRDEKLFF
DNA: TGTGCCTGGACCTCCGACAGGGATGAAAAACTGTTTTTT
V: TRBV30
J: TRBJ1-4
size: NA
D: TRBD1

CDR3: CASSLSLAGSYNEQFF
DNA: TGTGCCAGCAGCTTAAGTCTGGCGGGATCCTACAATGAGCAGTTCTTC
V: TRBV7-9
J: TRBJ2-1
size: NA
D: NA

CDR3: CASSLVGHTYEQYF
DNA: TGTGCCAGCAGCTTGGTTGGTCATACCTACGAGCAGTACTTC
V: TRBV5-8
J: TRBJ2-7
size: few
D: NA

CDR3: CASSRTTNSPLHF
DNA: TGCGCCAGCAGCCGTACCACTAATTCACCCCTCCACTTT
V: TRBV5-1
J: TRBJ1-6
size: few
D: NA

CDR3: CASSDPPDYGYTF
DNA: TGTGCCAGCAGTGACCCCCCCGACTATGGCTACACCTTC
V: TRBV25-1
J: TRBJ1-2
size: NA
D: NA

CDR3: CASSLADGQVEYSGNTIYF
DNA: TGTGCCAGCAGCTTAGCCGATGGACAGGTCGAATACTCTGGAAACACCATATATTTT
V: TRBV7-6
J: TRBJ1-3
size: once
D: TRBD1

CDR3: CASSFGVSSGYTF
DNA: TGTGCCAGCAGTTTTGGTGTCTCGAGTGGCTACACCTTC
V: TRBV28
J: TRBJ1-2
size: NA
D: NA

CDR3: CASSLTGGVSETQYF
DNA: TGTGCCAGCAGCTTAACCGGGGGGGTCTCAGAGACCCAGTACTTC
V: TRBV7-3
J: TRBJ2-5
size: NA
D: TRBD2

CDR3: CASSPTGFFNEQFF
DNA: TGTGCCAGCTCACCGACAGGGTTTTTCAATGAGCAGTTCTTC
V: TRBV18
J: TRBJ2-1
size: NA
D: TRBD1

CDR3: CASSLRYEQYF
DNA: TGTGCCAGCAGTTTACGGTACGAGCAGTACTTC
V: TRBV28
J: TRBJ2-7
size: NA
D: NA

CDR3: CASSFMGLAGGPGTDTQYF
DNA: TGTGCCAGCAGTTTTATGGGACTAGCGGGAGGGCCCGGCACAGATACGCAGTATTTT
V: TRBV28
J: TRBJ2-3
size: NA
D: TRBD2

CDR3: CASSQTTEAGSGYTF
DNA: TGCGCCAGCAGCCAAACCACTGAAGCGGGGTCGGGCTACACCTTC
V: TRBV4-1
J: TRBJ1-2
size: NA
D: NA

CDR3: CAWNLAFSGNTIYF
DNA: TGTGCCTGGAACTTGGCCTTCTCTGGAAACACCATATATTTT
V: TRBV30
J: TRBJ1-3
size: NA
D: NA

CDR3: CAWTAPAGLQETQYF
DNA: TGTGCCTGGACGGCCCCAGCGGGGCTACAAGAGACCCAGTACTTC
V: TRBV30
J: TRBJ2-5
size: NA
D: TRBD2

CDR3: CASSSPGAGAFF
DNA: TGTGCCAGCAGCTCCCCTGGAGCGGGAGCTTTCTTT
V: TRBV6-5
J: TRBJ1-1
size: NA
D: NA

CDR3: CASIGGGGETQYF
DNA: TGTGCCAGTATTGGGGGCGGAGGAGAGACCCAGTACTTC
V: TRBV19
J: TRBJ2-5
size: NA
D: NA

CDR3: CASSLRGSGANVLTF
DNA: TGTGCCAGCAGCTTGCGCGGGTCTGGGGCCAACGTCCTGACTTTC
V: TRBV5-4
J: TRBJ2-6
size: NA
D: NA

CDR3: CASTKGGQSGNTIYF
DNA: TGTGCCAGCACCAAGGGGGGGCAATCTGGAAACACCATATATTTT
V: TRBV6-1
J: TRBJ1-3
size: once
D: NA

CDR3: CASRGLAGLPGGKNIQYF
DNA: TGTGCCAGCAGGGGACTAGCGGGACTCCCGGGGGGCAAAAACATTCAGTACTTC
V: TRBV28
J: TRBJ2-4
size: NA
D: TRBD2

CDR3: CASSYPGTDTQYF
DNA: TGTGCCAGCAGTTACCCCGGGACAGATACGCAGTATTTT
V: TRBV6-6
J: TRBJ2-3
size: NA
D: NA

CDR3: CASSLWRARTDTQYF
DNA: TGTGCCAGCAGCTTGTGGCGGGCCCGCACAGATACGCAGTATTTT
V: TRBV7-9
J: TRBJ2-3
size: NA
D: NA

CDR3: CAWSKTAGKLFF
DNA: TGTGCCTGGAGCAAAACGGCGGGAAAACTGTTTTTT
V: TRBV30
J: TRBJ1-4
size: NA
D: NA

CDR3: CASSRRGETQYF
DNA: TGTGCCAGCAGTCGGCGGGGAGAGACCCAGTACTTC
V: TRBV5-4
J: TRBJ2-5
size: NA
D: NA

CDR3: CASSQELPGTVSYEQYF
DNA: TGCGCCAGCAGCCAAGAGCTCCCTGGGACAGTCTCCTACGAGCAGTACTTC
V: TRBV4-3
J: TRBJ2-7
size: NA
D: TRBD1

CDR3: CATHSMAGANQPQHF
DNA: TGTGCCACCCATAGTATGGCAGGGGCCAATCAGCCCCAGCATTTT
V: TRBV19
J: TRBJ1-5
size: NA
D: NA

CDR3: CASSQEQRETDTQYF
DNA: TGCGCCAGCAGCCAAGAACAGCGGGAGACAGATACGCAGTATTTT
V: TRBV4-1
J: TRBJ2-3
size: NA
D: TRBD2

CDR3: CASSAASGWCYYEQYF
DNA: TGTGCCAGCAGCGCCGCTAGCGGCTGGTGCTACTACGAGCAGTACTTC
V: TRBV9
J: TRBJ2-7
size: NA
D: TRBD2

CDR3: CASSPKGDTQYF
DNA: TGTGCCAGCTCACCAAAAGGGGATACGCAGTATTTT
V: TRBV18
J: TRBJ2-3
size: once
D: NA